This section outlines one T cell receptor beta chain sequence together with its context. Profiling relied on immunoSEQ multiplex PCR, and the TCRdb table lists in-frame clones only, not all of them. This sample yields about 400,000 clones, of which about 88% are seen a single time; approximately 2.9% belongs to the top ten. This specimen belongs to a study of blood T cell repertoires in COVID-19. The germline CDR1 and CDR2 sequences are MGHDK and SYGVNS. With 1 base clipped from V and 5 bases from J, the junction kept 6 bases outside the gene matches. The CDR3 loop spans 17 amino acids. Sequences were obtained from peripheral blood. The chain uses TRBV25-1 and TRBJ2-1; 12 nucleotides match TRBD2. The TCR comes from a human donor in a cohort sampled during active COVID-19. The CDR3 coding sequence is TGTGCCAGCAGTGAATCCCGGACTAGCGGGACGAACAATGAGCAGTTCTTC. Residues: CASSESRTSGTNNEQFF.